This TCR beta chain was retrieved from a study of human T cells and chemical hapten exposure. Study context: Application of 0.01% DPC to the upper back was done by patch test, with a reading at 6 days.

This clonotype was found many times. Its antigen is still unknown. Points from the study as a whole: TCRs above 1 in 1000 frequency stayed constant with DPC sensitization.

TCRdb redid the calling of the RACE reads with MiXCR, one entry per CDR3 protein. The sample holds roughly 84,000 distinct CDR3 sequences, around 9.3% seen once. This CDR3 has 15 residues. Trimming removed 5 bases from V and 2 bases from J; junction bases left unmatched: 5. Germline V gives CDR1 SGHAT, CDR2 FQNNGV. Time point of the sample: patch test 2, 6 weeks after DPC sensitization. Treatment: therapeutic diphenylcyclopropenone sensitization with weekly scalp DPC. This receptor was identified in a woman aged 45-59 years with alopecia areata. Some clones in this sample may be carry-over from other donors' samples. The chain combines TRBV11-2 with TRBJ1-1; the match to TRBD1 covers 10 bases. Source: whole blood, taken in connection with sensitization to the hapten diphenylcyclopropenone (DPC). The CDR3 spells CASSRGQGGNTEAFF. CDR3 sequence (DNA): TGTGCCAGCAGCCGCGGACAGGGGGGAAACACTGAAGCTTTCTTT. Based on the CDR3 plus reference TRBV11-2 and TRBJ1-1, the full variable domain is EAGVAQSPRYKIIEKRQSVAFWCNPISGHATLYWYQQILGQGPKLLIQFQNNGVVDDSQLPKDRFSAERLKGVDSTLKIQPAKLEDSAVYLCASSRGQGGNTEAFFGQGTRLTVV.